These 4 T cell receptor beta chains originate from one sample sequenced in a study of vaccination and CD4 T cells after COVID-19. Oncomine TCR Beta short-read sequencing was applied to DNA from cultured CD4+ T cells. TCRdb used MiXCR to reprocess the PCR reads, holding one entry per CDR3 protein. The data show 20,000 to 25,000 distinct CDR3 sequences, around two fifths seen once. This sample's time point: late sampling 161 to 241 days after vaccination in a few convalescent patients. The treatment: approximately 9-day PBMC culture with coronavirus spike peptide pools or control peptides (ViraFEST assay). Antigens of these TCRs are unknown. Material: CD4+ T cells from blood, cultured in vitro, obtained about 7 months after SARS-CoV-2 vaccination. These receptors came from a human donor who had recovered from COVID-19.

This clonotype is classed as medium-sized. The rearrangement joins TRBV7-8 to TRBJ2-5; perhaps TRBD2 as D (5 bases). V lost 1 base and J 5 bases, leaving 8 bases between the germline ends. The V gene's germline CDR1 is SGHVS and CDR2 FQNEAQ. The CDR3 has 13 residues. CDR3 bases: TGTGCCAGCAGCTTAGGAGGACTCGAGACCCAGTACTTC. Translating gives CASSLGGLETQYF.

The V and J genes are TRBV7-2 and TRBJ2-1; weak D call: TRBD1 (6 bases). Germline values: CDR1 SGHTA, CDR2 FQGNSA. Deletions cut 1 base from V and 0 bases from J, with 10 bases between. This CDR3 has 16 amino acids. DNA of the CDR3: TGTGCCAGCAGCTTAGACAGGGTGAGCTCCTACAATGAGCAGTTCTTC. It yields the protein CASSLDRVSSYNEQFF.

This clonotype was found a few times. The chain carries TRBV27 and TRBJ1-2, with D possibly being TRBD1 (6 bases). The V gene's germline CDR1 is MNHEY and CDR2 SMNVEV (reference sequence). The CDR3 covers 16 residues. Trimming left V 5 bases short and J 0 bases short, with 16 bases between. CDR3 sequence (DNA): TGTGCCAGCAGTCCGTCGACAGGCCGAGCTAACTATGGCTACACCTTC. This codes for CASSPSTGRANYGYTF.

The chain combines TRBV20-1 with TRBJ1-5; D is undetermined. CDR3 length: 15 residues. V was cut by 1 base and J by 3 bases, with 13 bases left in between. Germline V gene data show CDR1 as DFQATT and CDR2 as SNEGSKA (reference sequence). The CDR3 loop is CSARVPRDNNQPQHF. CDR3 nucleotide sequence: TGCAGTGCTAGAGTCCCGCGAGACAACAATCAGCCCCAGCATTTT.